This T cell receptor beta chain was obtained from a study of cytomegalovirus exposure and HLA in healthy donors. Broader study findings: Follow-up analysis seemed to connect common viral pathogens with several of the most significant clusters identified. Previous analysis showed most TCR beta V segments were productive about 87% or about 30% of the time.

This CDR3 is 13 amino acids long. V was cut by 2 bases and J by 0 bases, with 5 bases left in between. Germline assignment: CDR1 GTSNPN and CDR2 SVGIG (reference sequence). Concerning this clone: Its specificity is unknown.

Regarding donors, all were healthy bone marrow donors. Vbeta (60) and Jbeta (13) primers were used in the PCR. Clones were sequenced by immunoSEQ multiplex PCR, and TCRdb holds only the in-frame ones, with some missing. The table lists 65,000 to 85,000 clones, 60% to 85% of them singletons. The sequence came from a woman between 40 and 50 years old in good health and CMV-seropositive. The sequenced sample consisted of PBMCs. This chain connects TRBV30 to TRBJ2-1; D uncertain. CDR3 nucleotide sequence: TGTGCCTGGAGTTACAGCTCCTACAATGAGCAGTTCTTC. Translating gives CAWSYSSYNEQFF. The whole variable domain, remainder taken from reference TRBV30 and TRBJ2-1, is SQTIHQWPATLVQPVGSPLSLECTVEGTSNPNLYWYRQAAGRGLQLLFYSVGIGQISSEVPQNLSASRPQDRQFILSSKKLLLSDSGFYLCAWSYSSYNEQFFGPGTRLTVL.